Below are 20 T cell receptor beta chains sequenced from a single sample in a study of spatial heterogeneity in lung cancer. General study findings and limits: Counts of expanded alpha and beta TCRs within tumors tracked the tumor nonsynonymous mutation count.

Time point noted: sample taken at primary tumor resection. TCRdb called the 5' RACE reads again in MiXCR, with one record for every CDR3 protein. Of 7,500 to 9,500 distinct CDR3 sequences in the sample, more than 6% are singletons; the top ten hold around 9.4%. These receptors' antigens are unknown. Sequencing was performed on lung tumor tissue, taken at surgery. The receptor set was obtained from a male donor with early-stage non-small cell lung cancer.

This clonotype came up many times. The chain employs TRBV5-1 and TRBJ2-1, with D hard to call. CDR3 length equals 15 residues. The germline V gene has CDR1 SGHRS and CDR2 YFSETQ. V was clipped by 3 bases and J by 0 bases, with 10 bases between them. In nucleotides, the CDR3 is TGCGCCAGCAGCTCCAGCGCGAGCTCCTACAATGAGCAGTTCTTC. It translates to CASSSSASSYNEQFF.

This clonotype was observed at least ten times. V gene TRBV7-2 combines with J gene TRBJ1-6, with 8 bases fitting TRBD1. CDR1 and CDR2 from the germline V gene are SGHTA and FQGNSA. Germline trimming cut 4 bases from V and 6 bases from J; bases unmatched to any gene: 5. The CDR3 covers 15 residues. The CDR3, as DNA: TGTGCCAGCAGCTCGGACAGGGAGGGTAATTCACCCCTCCACTTT. The encoded protein is CASSSDREGNSPLHF.

Ten or more counts support this clonotype. Relative to the germline gene, one junction end is altered; a read error may explain this. The chain employs TRBV7-7 and TRBJ2-5, with 9 bases that match TRBD2. Per germline, CDR1 SSHAT and CDR2 FNYEAQ (reference sequence). There are 16 residues in the CDR3. CDR3 in DNA: TGTGCTAGCAGCCCCGGCCCAGCGGGGGGCCAAGAGACCCAGTACTTC. Encoded protein: CASSPGPAGGQETQYF.

This clonotype was detected many times. The chain is built from TRBV20-1 and TRBJ2-5; TRBD2 agrees at 16 bases. V trimming: 2 bases; J trimming: 7 bases; junction bases outside the gene matches: 7. The CDR3 length is 16 residues. Germline CDR1 and CDR2: DFQATT and SNEGSKA (reference sequence). The DNA for the CDR3 is TGCAGTGCTAGACCCGGGACTAGCGGGGGGGGGCGGACCCAGTACTTC. This sequence encodes CSARPGTSGGGRTQYF.

Within the sample, this clonotype is medium-sized. V usage is TRBV5-1 and J usage is TRBJ2-5; TRBD1 might be the D (5 bases). This CDR3 is 12 amino acids long. The germline V gene has CDR1 SGHRS and CDR2 YFSETQ. V was clipped by 4 bases and J by 9 bases, with 13 bases between them. The CDR3 DNA reads as TGCGCCAGCAGCGGCCCCCCACAGGCCCAGTACTTC. Encoded protein: CASSGPPQAQYF.

Sample share makes this clonotype medium-sized (0.01 to 0.1%). The gene calls are TRBV7-2 and TRBJ2-7; a weak D match, TRBD1 (5 bases). Trimming removed 4 bases from V and 3 bases from J, with 10 bases in between. CDR1 and CDR2 (germline): SGHTA, FQGNSA. The CDR3 is made up of 13 amino acids. The CDR3 loop reads CASSYQQGYEQYF. CDR3 bases: TGTGCCAGCAGCTATCAGCAGGGCTACGAGCAGTACTTC.

This clonotype was seen many times. The V and J genes are TRBV28 and TRBJ2-7; unclear D gene. V was trimmed by 8 bases and J by 6 bases, leaving 20 bases between them. The CDR3 contains 14 residues. Germline V lookup: CDR1 MDHEN, CDR2 SYDVKM. CDR3 amino acids: CASGESRASGEQYF. In DNA, the CDR3 is TGTGCCAGCGGCGAATCCCGGGCTTCTGGCGAGCAGTACTTC.

This clonotype was observed many times. This sequence joins TRBV7-2 and TRBJ1-5; unclear D gene. This CDR3 has 14 amino acids. Trimming took 2 bases from V and 2 from J, leaving 7 bases between them. From germline, CDR1 is SGHTA and CDR2 FQGNSA. CDR3 sequence reads: CASSLYGGNQPQHF. The CDR3 region has the DNA TGTGCCAGCAGCTTATATGGAGGCAATCAGCCCCAGCATTTT.

The V gene is TRBV6-6, the J gene TRBJ1-2, with a tentative D call TRBD1 (6 bases). V gave up 3 bases and J gave up 7 bases, with 15 bases separating them. The CDR3 loop spans 14 amino acids. Germline CDR1 reads MNHNY; CDR2 reads SVGAGI (reference sequence). The CDR3 region is CASSYPQGSGGYTF. CDR3 in DNA: TGTGCCAGCAGTTATCCACAGGGTAGCGGTGGCTACACCTTC.

By frequency in the sample, this clonotype is medium-sized. The chain carries TRBV5-6 and TRBJ2-3, with D unclear. The CDR3 runs 16 residues. Per the germline V gene, CDR1 is SGHDT and CDR2 is YYEEEE. Trimming stripped 1 base from V and 0 bases from J, with 12 bases between. In nucleotides, the CDR3 is TGTGCCAGCAGCTTGTGGGTTAGGCCGAGCACAGATACGCAGTATTTT. It encodes CASSLWVRPSTDTQYF.

By sample fraction, this clonotype is medium-sized. V usage is TRBV7-9 and J usage is TRBJ1-2; 7 bases align to TRBD1. The V gene end was trimmed by 5 bases and the J gene end by 6 bases; junction bases not matched to a gene: 9. This CDR3 contains 14 residues. Germline assignment: CDR1 SEHNR and CDR2 FQNEAQ (reference sequence). DNA of the CDR3: TGTGCCAGCAGCAAAAACGACAGGGTTCATGGCTACACCTTC. Translating gives CASSKNDRVHGYTF. The full variable domain, rest sourced from reference TRBV7-9 and TRBJ1-2, is DTGVSQNPRHKITKRGQNVTFRCDPISEHNRLYWYRQTLGQGPEFLTYFQNEAQLEKSRLLSDRFSAERPKGSFSTLEIQRTEQGDSAMYLCASSKNDRVHGYTFGSGTRLTVV.

This clonotype was counted many times. This chain connects TRBV2 to TRBJ2-7; D is ambiguous. Trimming left V 9 bases short and J 6 bases short, with 18 bases between. The CDR3 totals 13 residues. Germline assignment: CDR1 SNHLY and CDR2 FYNNEI. CDR3 DNA sequence: TGTGCCAGTTCCGCGGACCCCCGGTCCGAGCAGTACTTC. Residues: CASSADPRSEQYF.

This clonotype was recorded at least ten times. The J gene is TRBJ2-4, the V gene TRBV28, with 12 bases lining up with TRBD2. The CDR3 has 17 amino acids. With 5 bases clipped from V and 6 bases from J, the junction kept 11 bases outside the gene matches. Germline V gene sequence: CDR1 MDHEN, CDR2 SYDVKM. The DNA for the CDR3 is TGTGCCAGCAGTACTAGCGGGAGGACGGGGGGTTTAAACATTCAGTACTTC. The encoded protein is CASSTSGRTGGLNIQYF.

The J gene is TRBJ2-5, the V gene TRBV18; weak D call: TRBD2 (6 bases). The germline CDR1 and CDR2 sequences are KGHSH and LQKENI. V was trimmed by 7 bases and J by 2 bases, leaving 11 bases between them. There are 13 residues in the CDR3. Here the CDR3 reads CASFRGRQETQYF. The CDR3 nucleotides are TGTGCCAGCTTCCGGGGGAGACAAGAGACCCAGTACTTC.

This clonotype has more than one count but fewer than ten. Since no conserved phenylalanine or tryptophan closes the CDR3, a read error is the likely cause. The DNA is left out, because the CDR3 cannot be placed on it with certainty; the CDR3 is given as TCRdb lists it. This rearrangement joins TRBV7-9 to TRBJ2-1; no DNA check was done on the table's D call, TRBD2. The CDR3 region is 14 residues in length, termini included. Germline V gene sequence: CDR1 SEHNR, CDR2 FQNEAQ (reference sequence). The CDR3 here is CASSLYLAGGPVFY.

This clonotype was counted ten times or more. The chain links TRBV19 to TRBJ1-2; no firm D call. V lost 5 bases, J lost 0 bases, and 10 bases lay in between. This CDR3 region has 14 residues. Germline assignment: CDR1 LNHDA and CDR2 SQIVND (reference sequence). The CDR3 nucleotides are TGTGCCAGTAGTCCCGTGACCTCTAACTATGGCTACACCTTC. Protein sequence: CASSPVTSNYGYTF.

This clonotype is labeled as medium-sized. The chain combines TRBV5-1 with TRBJ2-3; D call uncertain. The CDR3 totals 13 residues. Per germline, CDR1 SGHRS and CDR2 YFSETQ. V was pared by 4 bases and J by 6 bases, with 12 bases between. Here the CDR3 reads CASSPMSGDTQYF. CDR3 in DNA: TGCGCCAGCAGCCCCATGTCCGGGGATACGCAGTATTTT.

This clonotype was detected many times. V gene TRBV6-6 combines with J gene TRBJ2-7, with 7 nucleotides matching TRBD2. The V segment lost 2 bases and the J segment 0 bases; nucleotides outside the gene matches: 4. The V gene's germline CDR1 is MNHNY and CDR2 SVGAGI (reference sequence). The CDR3 runs 15 residues. CDR3 loop: CASSYALAASYEQYF. The CDR3 DNA follows: TGTGCCAGCAGTTACGCTCTAGCGGCCTCCTACGAGCAGTACTTC.

This clonotype has at least ten counts. This sequence joins TRBV18 and TRBJ2-3; D might be TRBD1 (6 bases). This CDR3 has 18 amino acids. Germline-derived CDR1 and CDR2 are KGHSH and LQKENI. Between the trimmed V and J ends, which lost 6 bases and 0 bases, there was a span of 22 bases. The CDR3 DNA reads TGTGCCAGCTCCACCAACAGTCAGGGGATGAGAAGCACAGATACGCAGTATTTT. This sequence encodes CASSTNSQGMRSTDTQYF.

By sample share, this clonotype is medium-sized (0.01 to 0.1%). This rearrangement joins TRBV27 to TRBJ1-1; a possible D gene is TRBD1 (5 bases). The length of the CDR3 is 13 residues. V was cut by 4 bases and J by 5 bases, with 11 bases left in between. Germline V gives CDR1 MNHEY, CDR2 SMNVEV (reference sequence). Here the CDR3 DNA reads TGTGCCAGCAGTTGGGGGGTTGAGACTGAAGCTTTCTTT. Its translation: CASSWGVETEAFF.